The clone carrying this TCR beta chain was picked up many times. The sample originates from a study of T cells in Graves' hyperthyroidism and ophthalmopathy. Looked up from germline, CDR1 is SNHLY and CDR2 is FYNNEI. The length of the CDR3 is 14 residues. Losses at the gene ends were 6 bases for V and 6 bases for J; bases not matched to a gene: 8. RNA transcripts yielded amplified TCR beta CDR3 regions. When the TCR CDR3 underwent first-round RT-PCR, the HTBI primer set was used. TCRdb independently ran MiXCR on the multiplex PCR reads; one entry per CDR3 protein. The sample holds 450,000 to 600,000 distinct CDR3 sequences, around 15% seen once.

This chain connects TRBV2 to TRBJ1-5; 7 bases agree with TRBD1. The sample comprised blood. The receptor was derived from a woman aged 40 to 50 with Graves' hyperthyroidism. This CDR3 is CASRPSGGGQPQHF. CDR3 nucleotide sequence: TGTGCCAGCAGGCCCTCAGGGGGGGGTCAGCCCCAGCATTTT.